A selection of T cell receptor beta chains follows, all from one sample in a study of T cell responses to AZD1222 COVID-19 vaccine. Assay: immunoSEQ multiplex PCR; the TCRdb copy retains only in-frame clones and omits some. The data contain roughly 140,000 clones, 94% of them singletons. The source material was peripheral blood, sampled on day 0 of AZD1222 vaccination. These TCRs come from an adult in good health. CDR3s include the opening cysteine and the closing phenylalanine or tryptophan. Each record gives: clone size, J gene, D gene, V gene, CDR3 DNA, CDR3 protein. A D gene is named only where the DNA matches it firmly. Clone size is not always given. Where it is, it says once, few, many or a class for expanded clones.

size: .; J: TRBJ1-5; D: .; V: TRBV6-1; DNA: TGTGCCAGCAGTGTCCCTGGGCTACTCGGCTATCAGCCCCAGCATTTT; CDR3: CASSVPGLLGYQPQHF
size: .; J: TRBJ1-3; D: .; V: TRBV29-1; DNA: TGCAGCGTTGCTGTCGACAGCTCTGGAAACACCATATATTTT; CDR3: CSVAVDSSGNTIYF
size: .; J: TRBJ1-6; D: .; V: TRBV5-5; DNA: TGTGCCAGCAGCTTTACACCGTTTGATTCACCCCTCCACTTT; CDR3: CASSFTPFDSPLHF
size: .; J: TRBJ1-2; D: .; V: TRBV15; DNA: TGTGCCACCAGCAGCCCCATCGGGGGCTACACCTTC; CDR3: CATSSPIGGYTF
size: .; J: TRBJ1-2; D: .; V: TRBV29-1; DNA: TGCAGTGGCGGGGGAGGGTCAACCTATGGCTACACCTTC; CDR3: CSGGGGSTYGYTF
size: once; J: TRBJ1-5; D: .; V: TRBV10-2; DNA: TGCGCCAGCAGGCAAGGAACAAGCAATCAGCCCCAGCATTTT; CDR3: CASRQGTSNQPQHF
size: few; J: TRBJ2-3; D: TRBD1; V: TRBV10-3; DNA: TGTGCCATCAGCCCGACAGGGGTGACAGATACGCAGTATTTT; CDR3: CAISPTGVTDTQYF
size: .; J: TRBJ1-2; D: .; V: TRBV5-4; DNA: TGTGCCAGCAGCTCGATAGCAGTCTATGGCTACACCTTC; CDR3: CASSSIAVYGYTF
size: .; J: TRBJ1-2; D: .; V: TRBV2; DNA: TGTGCCGGCCACCGGACAAGGCAGAATGGCTACACCTTC; CDR3: CAGHRTRQNGYTF
size: once; J: TRBJ2-3; D: TRBD2; V: TRBV7-8; DNA: TGTGCCAGCAGCCCTGCGTCCGGGACTAGTTTACCAGATACGCAGTATTTT; CDR3: CASSPASGTSLPDTQYF
size: .; J: TRBJ2-1; D: .; V: TRBV29-1; DNA: TGCAGCGTTGAGGTCTCCAGGGACCTTAGCTCCTACAATGAGCAGTTCTTC; CDR3: CSVEVSRDLSSYNEQFF
size: .; J: TRBJ1-1; D: .; V: TRBV14; DNA: TGTGCCAGCAGTTTCGGGGGGCGGACTGAAGCTTTCTTT; CDR3: CASSFGGRTEAFF
size: .; J: TRBJ1-3; D: TRBD1; V: TRBV5-4; DNA: TGTGCCAGCAGTATATCCAGGGGGATCGCTGGAAACACCATATATTTT; CDR3: CASSISRGIAGNTIYF
size: .; J: TRBJ2-1; D: TRBD1; V: TRBV19; DNA: TGTGCCAGTAGTCTCCAGGGGGCATTCGCCTACAATGAGCAGTTCTTC; CDR3: CASSLQGAFAYNEQFF
size: once; J: TRBJ1-6; D: .; V: TRBV11-2; DNA: TGTGCCAGCAGCTTAGACAAGCGCGGCCTCCACTTT; CDR3: CASSLDKRGLHF
size: .; J: TRBJ1-2; D: .; V: TRBV6-5; DNA: TGTGCCAGCACCGGGACTTCATATGGCTACACCTTC; CDR3: CASTGTSYGYTF
size: .; J: TRBJ2-1; D: TRBD2; V: TRBV14; DNA: TGTGCCAGCAGCCAGTGGGCGGGAGAACTATACAATGAGCAGTTCTTC; CDR3: CASSQWAGELYNEQFF
size: .; J: TRBJ2-5; D: .; V: TRBV7-6; DNA: TGTGCCAGCAGCTTGTATCGGGAGACCCAGTACTTC; CDR3: CASSLYRETQYF
size: once; J: TRBJ2-1; D: .; V: TRBV3-1/TRBV3-2; DNA: TGTGCCAGCAGCCAAGTGGTCTATAATGAGCAGTTCTTC; CDR3: CASSQVVYNEQFF
size: .; J: TRBJ1-1; D: .; V: TRBV6-2/TRBV6-3; DNA: TGTGCCAGCAGTTCGCCAGCGCGGAGCACTGAAGCTTTCTTT; CDR3: CASSSPARSTEAFF
size: .; J: TRBJ2-4; D: .; V: TRBV12-2; DNA: TGTGCAAGTCGCTACCCAAGCCCCTTC; CDR3: CASRYPSPF
size: .; J: TRBJ2-2; D: .; V: TRBV16; DNA: TGTGCCAGCAGCCAATTTGAGGACGCGATCACCGGGGAGCTGTTTTTT; CDR3: CASSQFEDAITGELFF
size: .; J: TRBJ2-3; D: .; V: TRBV18; DNA: TGTGCCAGCTCACCAATCAGTTTCACAGATACGCAGTATTTT; CDR3: CASSPISFTDTQYF
size: few; J: TRBJ2-1; D: .; V: TRBV28; DNA: TGTGCCAGCACCCAGGGTCCCCACTCCTACAATGAGCAGTTCTTC; CDR3: CASTQGPHSYNEQFF
size: .; J: TRBJ2-3; D: TRBD1; V: TRBV14; DNA: TGTGCCAGCAGCCAACAAGACAGGGGAAGAAATACGCAGTATTTT; CDR3: CASSQQDRGRNTQYF
size: .; J: TRBJ2-5; D: TRBD2; V: TRBV5-1; DNA: TGCGCCAGCAGCACTGCCGGGACTAGCAGAGAGACCCAGTACTTC; CDR3: CASSTAGTSRETQYF
size: .; J: TRBJ1-5; D: .; V: TRBV12-3/TRBV12-4; DNA: TGTGCCAGCAGCATCTCAGGCTCGCCCCAGCATTTT; CDR3: CASSISGSPQHF
size: .; J: TRBJ1-2; D: .; V: TRBV30; DNA: TGTGCCTGGATCCGGCCCTCAGGGGACTATGGCTACACCTTC; CDR3: CAWIRPSGDYGYTF
size: .; J: TRBJ1-2; D: .; V: TRBV19; DNA: TGTGCCAGTAGCCCCCCAGGGGCCCCTAACTATGGCTACACCTTC; CDR3: CASSPPGAPNYGYTF
size: .; J: TRBJ1-5; D: .; V: TRBV28; DNA: TGTGCCACCACCGGGACACCCAGCAATCAGCCCCAGCATTTT; CDR3: CATTGTPSNQPQHF
size: .; J: TRBJ2-3; D: .; V: TRBV7-8; DNA: TGTGCCAGCAGCTTTTGGTCGCTCTCTAGCACAGATACGCAGTATTTT; CDR3: CASSFWSLSSTDTQYF
size: .; J: TRBJ1-2; D: .; V: TRBV19; DNA: TGTGCCAGTAGTCCCTCCAGGCAGGGCTATGGCTACACCTTC; CDR3: CASSPSRQGYGYTF
size: .; J: TRBJ1-1; D: .; V: TRBV5-1; DNA: TGCGCCAGCAGCTCCTCTCTTGGGGTGAACACTGAAGCTTTCTTT; CDR3: CASSSSLGVNTEAFF
size: once; J: TRBJ2-3; D: TRBD2; V: TRBV7-8; DNA: TGTGCCAGCAGCTTAGGATCAGCGGGGAGCACAGATACGCAGTATTTT; CDR3: CASSLGSAGSTDTQYF
size: .; J: TRBJ1-6; D: TRBD1; V: TRBV25-1; DNA: TGTGCCAGCAGTGAACCGGGACAGGGGGCTTCAGGGTCACCCCTCCACTTT; CDR3: CASSEPGQGASGSPLHF
size: .; J: TRBJ1-5; D: .; V: TRBV6-5; DNA: TGTGCCAGCAGTTTCATACGGCCTTATAGCAATCAGCCCCAGCATTTT; CDR3: CASSFIRPYSNQPQHF
size: .; J: TRBJ1-4; D: .; V: TRBV28; DNA: TGTGCCAGCAGTTTACCGGGGGGGCGTGAAAAACTGTTTTTT; CDR3: CASSLPGGREKLFF
size: .; J: TRBJ2-5; D: .; V: TRBV13; DNA: TGTGCCAGCAGCTTACACAGGTCACAAGAGACCCAGTACTTC; CDR3: CASSLHRSQETQYF
size: .; J: TRBJ1-2; D: TRBD1; V: TRBV5-5; DNA: TGTGCCAGCCGCCACACCGGGACAGATGGCTACACCTTC; CDR3: CASRHTGTDGYTF
size: few; J: TRBJ2-2; D: TRBD2; V: TRBV18; DNA: TGTGCCAGCTCACCCTCGTCCGGAGGACTAGCGGTGAACACCGGGGAGCTGTTTTTT; CDR3: CASSPSSGGLAVNTGELFF